This entry concerns a single T cell receptor (beta chain). Its cognate antigen is unknown. Noted time point: newly diagnosed, previously untreated cHL patient sample. Isolated CD8+ T cells were derived from thawed PBMCs through magnetic negative selection. Investigators turned to newly diagnosed, untreated classical Hodgkin lymphoma PBMCs for comparison. The entry originates in a study of PD-1 blockade in classical Hodgkin lymphoma. Sequenced by immunoSEQ multiplex PCR; TCRdb stores in-frame clones only, minus some. The sample includes about 4,200 clones, about 80% of them seen just once. Study observations and caveats: A reduction in baseline TCR diversity was reportedly seen in newly diagnosed patients relative to healthy donors. Possible causes of repertoire differences, disease activity or prior therapy, remain undefined.

Sequencing was carried out using CD8+ T cells from blood. The clonotype originates from a human donor with classical Hodgkin lymphoma.

This CDR3 is CASSLLGTGELFF. CDR3 DNA sequence: TGTGCCAGCAGCTTATTAGGCACCGGGGAGCTGTTTTTT. The rearrangement uses TRBV7-9 and TRBJ2-2; D remains unclear. V lost 2 bases and J lost 4, with 5 bases in between. Germline V gives CDR1 SEHNR, CDR2 FQNEAQ (reference sequence). The CDR3 consists of 13 residues.